In its sample, the clone carrying this TCR beta chain was seen a few times. Its antigen is still unknown. The assay was immunoSEQ multiplex PCR, and TCRdb's table has in-frame clones only and misses some. The table shows under 150,000 clones, with 90% occurring only once. Germline CDR1 and CDR2: SGDLS and YYNGEE. Trimming removed 7 bases from V and 5 bases from J, with 15 bases in between. There are 13 residues in the CDR3. The source of the sample is a study of OX40 agonist ivuxolimab in advanced cancers. Study overall: Every 2 weeks, ivuxolimab was infused into the patients intravenously at between 0.01 and 10 mg/kg. Findings of the study overall: CD8+ T cells (on average) carried more expanded clones than CD4+ T cells.

Specimen: CD4+ or CD8+ T cells sorted from blood, collected in a trial of the OX40 agonist ivuxolimab. This TCR derives from an adult with an advanced solid tumor such as melanoma, head and neck, liver or kidney cancer. The chain couples TRBV9 to TRBJ1-1; weak D call: TRBD1 (6 bases). The CDR3 DNA is TGTGCCAGCGGGACAAAGGGAGAGACTGAAGCTTTCTTT. This encodes CASGTKGETEAFF.